This paragraph reports one TCR beta chain. The data were obtained in a study of blood T cells in healthy people across ages. Between the trimmed V and J ends, which lost 1 base and 0 bases, there was a span of 10 bases. Germline V gene data show CDR1 as SGHVS and CDR2 as FNYEAQ. CDR3 length: 15 amino acids. A second PCR, run for roughly 7 to 12 cycles, used a sample-barcoded 5' primer plus a J-beta primer mix. Each CDR3 protein gets one entry after TCRdb re-called the 5' RACE reads with MiXCR. The table lists around 1,000,000 distinct CDR3 sequences, 20% to 25% of them singletons. This sample also appeared in a second study, on T cells of mothers and their children.

This sequence originates from a girl aged 2-9 years in good health. The sequenced sample consisted of blood. This chain connects TRBV7-6 to TRBJ2-7, with D possibly being TRBD1 (6 bases). The CDR3 region is CASSLEDSTSYEQYF. CDR3 nucleotide sequence: TGTGCCAGCAGCTTAGAGGACAGTACCTCCTACGAGCAGTACTTC. The whole variable domain, remainder taken from reference TRBV7-6 and TRBJ2-7, is GAGVSQSPRYKVTKRGQDVALRCDPISGHVSLYWYRQALGQGPEFLTYFNYEAQQDKSGLPNDRFSAERPEGSISTLTIQRTEQRDSAMYRCASSLEDSTSYEQYFGPGTRLTVT.